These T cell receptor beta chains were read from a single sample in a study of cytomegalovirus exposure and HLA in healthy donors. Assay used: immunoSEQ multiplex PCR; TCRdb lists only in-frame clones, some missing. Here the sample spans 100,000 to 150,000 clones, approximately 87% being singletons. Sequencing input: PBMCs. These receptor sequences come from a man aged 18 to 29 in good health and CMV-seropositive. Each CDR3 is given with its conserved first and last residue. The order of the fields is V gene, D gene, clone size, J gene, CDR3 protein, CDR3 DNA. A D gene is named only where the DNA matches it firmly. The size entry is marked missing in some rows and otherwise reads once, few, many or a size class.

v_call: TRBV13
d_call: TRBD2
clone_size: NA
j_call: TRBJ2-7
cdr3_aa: CASSSGRAYEQYF
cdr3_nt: TGTGCCAGCAGCTCCGGGAGGGCCTACGAGCAGTACTTC

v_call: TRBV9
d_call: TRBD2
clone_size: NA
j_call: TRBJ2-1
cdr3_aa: CASSSGLAYNEQFF
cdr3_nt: TGTGCCAGCAGCTCGGGACTAGCTTACAATGAGCAGTTCTTC

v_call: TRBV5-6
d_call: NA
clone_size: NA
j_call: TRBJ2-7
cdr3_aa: CASSLDQGPYYEQYF
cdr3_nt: TGTGCCAGCAGCTTGGATCAGGGTCCCTACTACGAGCAGTACTTC

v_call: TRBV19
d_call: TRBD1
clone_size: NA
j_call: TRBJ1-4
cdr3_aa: CASSPGGAEKLFF
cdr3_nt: TGTGCCAGTAGCCCAGGGGGTGCCGAAAAACTGTTTTTT

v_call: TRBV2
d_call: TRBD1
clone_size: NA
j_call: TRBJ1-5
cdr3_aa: CASRLTGGGGNQPQHF
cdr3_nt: TGTGCCAGCAGATTAACAGGGGGCGGGGGCAATCAGCCCCAGCATTTT

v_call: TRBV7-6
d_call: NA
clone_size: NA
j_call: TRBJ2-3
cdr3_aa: CASSLRDTQYF
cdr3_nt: TGTGCCAGCAGCTTACGAGATACGCAGTATTTT

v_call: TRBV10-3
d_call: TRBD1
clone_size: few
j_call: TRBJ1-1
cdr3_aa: CAITPGGLGTEAFF
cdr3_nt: TGTGCCATCACCCCAGGGGGCCTCGGCACTGAAGCTTTCTTT

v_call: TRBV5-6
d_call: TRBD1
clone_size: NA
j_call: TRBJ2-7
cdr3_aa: CASSRQGARYEQYF
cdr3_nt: TGTGCCAGCAGCAGACAGGGGGCACGCTACGAGCAGTACTTC

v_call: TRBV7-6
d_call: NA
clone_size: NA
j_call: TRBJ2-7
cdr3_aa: CASSSMGPGYEQYF
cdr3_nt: TGTGCCAGCAGCTCCATGGGGCCGGGTTACGAGCAGTACTTC

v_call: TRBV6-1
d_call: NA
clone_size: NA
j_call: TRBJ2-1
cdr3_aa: CASSSGTLSYNEQFF
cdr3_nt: TGTGCCAGCAGCTCCGGGACACTCTCCTACAATGAGCAGTTCTTC

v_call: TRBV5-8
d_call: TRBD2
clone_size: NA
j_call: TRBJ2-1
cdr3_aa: CASSLATGTSSYNEQFF
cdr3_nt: TGTGCCAGCAGCTTGGCCACCGGGACTAGCTCCTACAATGAGCAGTTCTTC

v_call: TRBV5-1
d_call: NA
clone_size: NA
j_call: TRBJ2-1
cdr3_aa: CASSLGGPSYNEQFF
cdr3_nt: TGCGCCAGCAGCTTGGGGGGGCCAAGCTACAATGAGCAGTTCTTC

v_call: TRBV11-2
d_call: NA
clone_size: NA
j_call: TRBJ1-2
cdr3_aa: CASSPSGTEIYGYTF
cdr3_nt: TGTGCCAGCAGCCCTAGCGGGACGGAGATCTATGGCTACACCTTC

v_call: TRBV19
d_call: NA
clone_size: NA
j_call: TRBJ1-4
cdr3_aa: CASSANREKLFF
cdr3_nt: TGTGCCAGTAGCGCGAACCGAGAAAAACTGTTTTTT

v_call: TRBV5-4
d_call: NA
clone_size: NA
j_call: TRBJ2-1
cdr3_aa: CASSLETRSYNEQFF
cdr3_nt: TGTGCCAGCAGCTTGGAGACACGCTCCTACAATGAGCAGTTCTTC

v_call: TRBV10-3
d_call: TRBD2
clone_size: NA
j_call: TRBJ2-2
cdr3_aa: CAISEPRLAGGNTGELFF
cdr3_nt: TGTGCCATCAGTGAACCACGTCTAGCGGGGGGGAACACCGGGGAGCTGTTTTTT

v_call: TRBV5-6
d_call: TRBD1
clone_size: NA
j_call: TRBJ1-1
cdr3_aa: CASSRTGGDEAEAFF
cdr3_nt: TGTGCCAGCAGCCGGACAGGGGGCGATGAGGCTGAAGCTTTCTTT

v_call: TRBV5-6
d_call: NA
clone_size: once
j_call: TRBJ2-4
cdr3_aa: CASSVRDRNIQYF
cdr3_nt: TGTGCCAGCAGCGTGAGGGATAGGAACATTCAGTACTTC

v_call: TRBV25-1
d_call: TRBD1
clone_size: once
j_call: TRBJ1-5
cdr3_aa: CASSDTGVYQPQHF
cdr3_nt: TGTGCCAGCAGTGATACAGGGGTTTATCAGCCCCAGCATTTT

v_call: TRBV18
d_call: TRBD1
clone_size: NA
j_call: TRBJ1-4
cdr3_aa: CASSSTGTNEKLFF
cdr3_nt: TGTGCCAGCTCATCGACAGGGACTAATGAAAAACTGTTTTTT

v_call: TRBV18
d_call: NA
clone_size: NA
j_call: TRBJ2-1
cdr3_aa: CASSLDSPFIQFEQFF
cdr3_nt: TGTGCCAGCTCACTCGACAGCCCGTTTATACAATTTGAGCAGTTCTTC

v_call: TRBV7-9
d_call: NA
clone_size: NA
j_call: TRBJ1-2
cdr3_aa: CASSLSPLAGIPYGYTF
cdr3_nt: TGTGCCAGCAGCTTAAGCCCTTTGGCAGGGATACCCTATGGCTACACCTTC